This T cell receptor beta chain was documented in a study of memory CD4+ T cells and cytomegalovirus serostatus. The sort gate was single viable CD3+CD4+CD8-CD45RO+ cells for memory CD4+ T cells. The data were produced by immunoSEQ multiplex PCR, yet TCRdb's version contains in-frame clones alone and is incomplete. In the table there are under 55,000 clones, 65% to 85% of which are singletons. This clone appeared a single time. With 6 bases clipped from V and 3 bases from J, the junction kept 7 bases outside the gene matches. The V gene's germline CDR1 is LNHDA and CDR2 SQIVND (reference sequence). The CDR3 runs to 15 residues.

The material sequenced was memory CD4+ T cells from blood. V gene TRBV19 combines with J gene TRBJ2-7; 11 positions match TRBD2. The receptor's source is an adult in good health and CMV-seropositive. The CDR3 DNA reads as TGTGCCAGTAGCCGGATAGGGACTAGCGGCTACGAGCAGTACTTC. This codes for CASSRIGTSGYEQYF.